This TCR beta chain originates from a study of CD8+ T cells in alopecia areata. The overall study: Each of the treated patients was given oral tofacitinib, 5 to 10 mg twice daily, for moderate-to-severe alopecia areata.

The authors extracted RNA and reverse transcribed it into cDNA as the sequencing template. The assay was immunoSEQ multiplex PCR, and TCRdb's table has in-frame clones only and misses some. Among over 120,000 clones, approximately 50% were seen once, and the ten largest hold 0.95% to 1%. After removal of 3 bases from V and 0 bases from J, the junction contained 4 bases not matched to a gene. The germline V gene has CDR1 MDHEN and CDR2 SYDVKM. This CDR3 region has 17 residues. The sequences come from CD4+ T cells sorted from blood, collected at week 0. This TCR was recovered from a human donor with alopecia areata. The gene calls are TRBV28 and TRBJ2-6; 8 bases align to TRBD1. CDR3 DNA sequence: TGTGCCAGCAGTTTCGGGACAGGAGGCTCTGGGGCCAACGTCCTGACTTTC. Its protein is CASSFGTGGSGANVLTF.